A selection of T cell receptor beta chains follows, all from one sample in a study of blood T cell repertoires in COVID-19. The protocol was immunoSEQ multiplex PCR, while the TCRdb copy is restricted to in-frame clones and leaves out a portion. The table records 150,000 to 200,000 clones, about 84% of them present only once. Sequencing was performed on peripheral blood. The source is a woman aged 25 to 39 with acute or convalescent COVID-19. CDR3s include the opening cysteine and the closing phenylalanine or tryptophan. The order of the fields is D gene, clone size, V gene, J gene, CDR3 protein, CDR3 DNA. A D gene is named only where the DNA matches it firmly. Not all rows give a size; the values are once, few, many and, for expanded clones, a class.

D: TRBD1; size: NA; V: TRBV28; J: TRBJ1-2; CDR3: CASSSGTGTLGYTF; DNA: TGTGCCAGCAGCTCCGGGACAGGGACGTTAGGCTACACCTTC
D: NA; size: once; V: TRBV29-1; J: TRBJ2-1; CDR3: CSGGHRDNEQFF; DNA: TGCAGCGGCGGACACAGGGACAATGAGCAGTTCTTC
D: TRBD1; size: NA; V: TRBV10-3; J: TRBJ1-2; CDR3: CATGDRGNYGYTF; DNA: TGTGCCACTGGGGACAGGGGAAACTATGGCTACACCTTC
D: NA; size: NA; V: TRBV5-1; J: TRBJ1-4; CDR3: CASSPGLGSATNEKLFF; DNA: TGCGCCAGCAGCCCGGGCCTGGGGAGTGCAACTAATGAAAAACTGTTTTTT
D: NA; size: NA; V: TRBV7-2; J: TRBJ1-5; CDR3: CASSQTLNQPQHF; DNA: TGTGCCAGCAGCCAAACCCTAAATCAGCCCCAGCATTTT
D: NA; size: NA; V: TRBV19; J: TRBJ2-7; CDR3: CAIKKKGKETGEQYF; DNA: TGTGCCATCAAGAAGAAGGGGAAAGAAACAGGCGAGCAGTACTTC
D: NA; size: NA; V: TRBV5-6; J: TRBJ2-7; CDR3: CASSFLTGISYEQYF; DNA: TGTGCCAGCAGCTTTCTTACAGGGATCTCCTACGAGCAGTACTTC
D: NA; size: NA; V: TRBV28; J: TRBJ1-5; CDR3: CASSPLMDSNQPQHF; DNA: TGTGCCAGCAGTCCCCTAATGGACAGTAACCAGCCCCAGCATTTT
D: NA; size: NA; V: TRBV7-2; J: TRBJ2-6; CDR3: CASSSGGRASSGANVLTF; DNA: TGTGCCAGCAGCTCCGGAGGACGGGCAAGCTCTGGGGCCAACGTCCTGACTTTC
D: NA; size: NA; V: TRBV27; J: TRBJ2-4; CDR3: CASSFGGPNIQYF; DNA: TGTGCCAGCAGTTTCGGGGGACCAAACATTCAGTACTTC
D: NA; size: NA; V: TRBV7-8; J: TRBJ1-2; CDR3: CASSLEEVQGQMTYGYTF; DNA: TGTGCCAGCAGCTTAGAGGAAGTACAAGGACAGATGACTTATGGCTACACCTTC
D: NA; size: NA; V: TRBV7-6; J: TRBJ1-5; CDR3: CASSLDRSNQPQHF; DNA: TGTGCCAGCAGCTTAGACAGGAGCAATCAGCCCCAGCATTTT
D: TRBD2; size: NA; V: TRBV5-1; J: TRBJ2-3; CDR3: CASSFSGSTDTQYF; DNA: TGCGCCAGCAGCTTTAGCGGGAGCACAGATACGCAGTATTTT
D: NA; size: NA; V: TRBV6-2/TRBV6-3; J: TRBJ1-5; CDR3: CASSYQRQAAPQPQHF; DNA: TGTGCCAGCAGTTACCAGCGGCAGGCGGCCCCGCAGCCCCAGCATTTT
D: NA; size: NA; V: TRBV21-1; J: TRBJ1-5; CDR3: CASTTHRAFPNQPQHF; DNA: TGTGCCAGCACCACCCACAGGGCCTTCCCCAATCAGCCCCAGCATTTT
D: NA; size: few; V: TRBV5-1; J: TRBJ2-6; CDR3: CASSLSPTDSFTANVLTF; DNA: TGCGCCAGCAGCTTGTCCCCCACCGACAGCTTCACGGCCAACGTCCTGACTTTC
D: NA; size: NA; V: TRBV4-2; J: TRBJ2-7; CDR3: CASMSSWRDGGEQYF; DNA: TGTGCCAGCATGAGCAGTTGGAGGGATGGAGGCGAGCAGTACTTC
D: TRBD1; size: once; V: TRBV27; J: TRBJ1-1; CDR3: CASSLFSRARDRGGAEAFF; DNA: TGTGCCAGCAGTTTATTTAGCAGAGCCAGGGACAGGGGGGGTGCTGAAGCTTTCTTT
D: NA; size: NA; V: TRBV7-9; J: TRBJ2-1; CDR3: CASTITNEQFF; DNA: TGTGCCAGTACCATAACAAATGAGCAGTTCTTC
D: NA; size: NA; V: TRBV4-3; J: TRBJ2-1; CDR3: CASSHYSYNEQFF; DNA: TGCGCCAGCAGCCATTATTCCTACAATGAGCAGTTCTTC
D: NA; size: NA; V: TRBV5-1; J: TRBJ1-5; CDR3: CASSWERWEVADSNQPQHF; DNA: TGCGCCAGCAGCTGGGAGAGATGGGAGGTGGCCGATAGCAATCAGCCCCAGCATTTT
D: TRBD1; size: NA; V: TRBV7-2; J: TRBJ2-1; CDR3: CASSASGTGYEQFF; DNA: TGTGCCAGCAGCGCCTCCGGGACAGGGTATGAGCAGTTCTTC
D: TRBD2; size: NA; V: TRBV19; J: TRBJ2-1; CDR3: CASRGLLQSSYNEQFF; DNA: TGTGCCAGTAGGGGACTACTCCAGAGCTCCTACAATGAGCAGTTCTTC
D: NA; size: NA; V: TRBV10-3; J: TRBJ1-1; CDR3: CAISGQGNTEAFF; DNA: TGTGCCATCAGTGGTCAGGGGAACACTGAAGCTTTCTTT
D: TRBD2; size: NA; V: TRBV12-3/TRBV12-4; J: TRBJ2-7; CDR3: CASSFLAAIEQYF; DNA: TGTGCCAGCAGTTTCCTAGCGGCCATCGAGCAGTACTTC
D: NA; size: NA; V: TRBV28; J: TRBJ2-2; CDR3: CASSPQITNTGELFF; DNA: TGTGCCAGCAGCCCACAGATAACGAACACCGGGGAGCTGTTTTTT
D: NA; size: NA; V: TRBV7-9; J: TRBJ2-2; CDR3: CASSLVAAVTGELFF; DNA: TGTGCCAGCAGCTTAGTTGCGGCAGTCACCGGGGAGCTGTTTTTT
D: NA; size: NA; V: TRBV6-5; J: TRBJ1-2; CDR3: CASSLYGYTF; DNA: TGTGCCAGCAGTCTATATGGCTACACCTTC
D: NA; size: NA; V: TRBV10-3; J: TRBJ1-6; CDR3: CAISGDSYNSPLHF; DNA: TGTGCCATCAGTGGAGACTCCTATAATTCACCCCTCCACTTT
D: TRBD2; size: once; V: TRBV19; J: TRBJ2-3; CDR3: CASSIRGDSTDTQYF; DNA: TGTGCCAGTAGTATTCGGGGGGACAGCACAGATACGCAGTATTTT
D: NA; size: NA; V: TRBV30; J: TRBJ1-5; CDR3: CAWSVLGNSNQPQHF; DNA: TGTGCCTGGAGTGTACTCGGTAATAGCAATCAGCCCCAGCATTTT
D: NA; size: NA; V: TRBV5-8; J: TRBJ2-7; CDR3: CASSSGIYEQYF; DNA: TGTGCCAGCAGCTCAGGGATCTACGAGCAGTACTTC
D: NA; size: NA; V: TRBV2; J: TRBJ1-2; CDR3: CATDRVPRGYTF; DNA: TGTGCCACCGACCGGGTCCCCCGTGGCTACACCTTC
D: TRBD1; size: few; V: TRBV9; J: TRBJ1-2; CDR3: CASSERTGQGGGYTF; DNA: TGTGCCAGCAGCGAACGGACAGGTCAGGGAGGTGGCTACACCTTC
D: NA; size: NA; V: TRBV28; J: TRBJ1-2; CDR3: CASSGEVYGYTF; DNA: TGTGCCAGCAGTGGCGAGGTCTATGGCTACACCTTC
D: TRBD2; size: NA; V: TRBV6-2/TRBV6-3; J: TRBJ2-1; CDR3: CASSSHGGSSYNEQFF; DNA: TGTGCCAGCAGCTCCCACGGCGGGAGCTCCTACAATGAGCAGTTCTTC
D: TRBD1; size: NA; V: TRBV12-5; J: TRBJ1-1; CDR3: CASGFLDRERGEAFF; DNA: TGTGCTAGTGGTTTCCTGGACAGGGAACGTGGTGAAGCTTTCTTT
D: NA; size: NA; V: TRBV24-1; J: TRBJ2-2; CDR3: CATSDHTGKAGELFF; DNA: TGTGCCACCAGTGACCATACAGGGAAGGCCGGGGAGCTGTTTTTT
D: NA; size: NA; V: TRBV6-5; J: TRBJ2-7; CDR3: CASNELGSSYEQYF; DNA: TGTGCCAGCAACGAACTTGGGAGCTCCTACGAGCAGTACTTC
D: NA; size: NA; V: TRBV2; J: TRBJ1-2; CDR3: CASSVRGFNYGYTF; DNA: TGTGCCAGCAGTGTGCGGGGTTTTAACTATGGCTACACCTTC
D: NA; size: NA; V: TRBV9; J: TRBJ1-1; CDR3: CASSVGPYTEAFF; DNA: TGTGCCAGCAGCGTAGGGCCATACACTGAAGCTTTCTTT
D: TRBD1; size: NA; V: TRBV5-1; J: TRBJ1-2; CDR3: CASSLAGTGGNYGYTF; DNA: TGCGCCAGCAGCTTGGCCGGGACAGGGGGTAACTATGGCTACACCTTC
D: NA; size: NA; V: TRBV19; J: TRBJ1-2; CDR3: CASTPDINYGYTF; DNA: TGTGCCAGTACCCCAGACATTAACTATGGCTACACCTTC
D: NA; size: NA; V: TRBV3-1/TRBV3-2; J: TRBJ1-1; CDR3: CASSQEGGAGAFF; DNA: TGTGCCAGCAGCCAAGAGGGGGGGGCCGGCGCTTTCTTT